This T cell receptor beta chain was obtained from a study of human T cells and chemical hapten exposure (dated by TCRdb to the early 2020s). Regarding the complete study: For sensitization, 2% DPC in acetone was applied to a 2 cm by 2 cm area of upper inner arm skin. Patch tests used Finn chambers with 0.01% DPC on the upper back, scored after 6 days by International Contact Dermatitis Research Group standards. Peripheral blood TCR repertoire changes were tracked in vivo in alopecia patients during primary and secondary sensitization to the hapten diphenylcyclopropenone (DPC). For TCR sequencing, blood came from 25 to 35 alopecia patients at anywhere from one to four time points (pre-sensitization, 2, 6 and 24 weeks). Throughout the approximately 26-week study period, patients were also given weekly therapeutic DPC doses on the scalp. Blood was sampled from patients pre-sensitization (week 0) and at 2, 6 and about 24 weeks after DPC sensitization. The libraries were sequenced as a pool, and the TCR yield per sample differed mostly because of small variations in library volumes within the pool. The mostly female patient cohort included alopecia areata with under or over 50% scalp involvement, alopecia totalis and alopecia universalis. Overall study outcomes, separate from this receptor: The number of TCRs above 1 in 1000 frequency did not change with DPC sensitization; there was no evidence of global repertoire structure alterations. After repeated subsampling, the strength of the expansion versus patch-test correlation and the threshold at which it became significant changed. The number of PT1 expanded TCRs positively correlated with patch test score, significant at thresholds 8, 16 and 32 but not 4. Significantly more large CDR3 similarity clusters were formed by expanded TCRs than by pre-sensitization or healthy control sets, consistent with antigen-driven responses. All patients had alopecia, a presumed autoimmune disease, so their immune response might differ from that of healthy individuals.

The label giving this sample's time point can be read as: patch test 1, 2 weeks after DPC sensitization. The treatment or condition label on this specimen signifies: therapeutic diphenylcyclopropenone sensitization with weekly scalp DPC. At each patch-test visit, blood was drawn before the patch test was applied. To be eligible, patients had to be aged 18 to 70, diagnosed with alopecia and judged suitable for DPC therapy, while pregnant patients were excluded. Total RNA was extracted from unfractionated whole blood collected in Tempus Blood RNA tubes. Including the terminal cysteine and phenylalanine, the CDR3 comprises 18 residues. The entry retains the CDR3 DNA only, 54 bases that are in frame from base 1. V is reduced by 1 base and J by 1 base, leaving a spacing of 19 bases between them. From the germline V gene (reference sequence), CDR1 is SEHNR and CDR2 is FQNEAQ. As regards this clonotype: Its antigen has not been determined. No clone much larger than this one lies a single base away; base qualities are absent.

Library preparation was by RACE. TCRdb shows the sequencer as NextSeq 500. During library preparation, unique molecular identifiers were attached to individual cDNA molecules so that TCRs could be counted quantitatively and reproducibly. For every blood RNA sample, sequencing covered both the TCR alpha and TCR beta chains. The study's own analysis went as follows. The median number of TCRs per sample was 95,638, ranging from about 23,224 to 690,600. V, J and CDR3 annotation of the TCR reads was performed with the Decombinator software suite. For the PS versus PT1 abundance plots, all samples were subsampled to the same number of TCRs (28,000). Expanded TCRs were defined as absent before sensitization and observed at least eight times at the 2-week time point. The public sequencing data were trimmed at Q25 with fastp and processed into clonotypes with MiXCR by TCRdb, which kept only in-frame beta chains. All rows with the same CDR3 protein become a single entry with the most common DNA and genes. TCRdb's processing, not the study's, gives the V and J calls here. Present in this sample are about 83,000 distinct CDR3 sequences, around 7.8% of which were seen just once. About 1.6% of the sample comes from the top ten.

The chain links TRBV7-9 with TRBJ1-1; the D gene cannot be resolved reliably. Sequences were derived from whole blood, sampled in connection with sensitization to the hapten diphenylcyclopropenone (DPC). The origin of this receptor is a woman in her twenties or thirties with alopecia areata. Some clones in this sample may be carry-over from other donors' samples. The CDR3 protein is CASSLVMGGQQWNTEAFF. The bases are TGTGCCAGCAGCTTAGTGATGGGAGGCCAACAATGGAACACTGAAGCTTTCTTT.